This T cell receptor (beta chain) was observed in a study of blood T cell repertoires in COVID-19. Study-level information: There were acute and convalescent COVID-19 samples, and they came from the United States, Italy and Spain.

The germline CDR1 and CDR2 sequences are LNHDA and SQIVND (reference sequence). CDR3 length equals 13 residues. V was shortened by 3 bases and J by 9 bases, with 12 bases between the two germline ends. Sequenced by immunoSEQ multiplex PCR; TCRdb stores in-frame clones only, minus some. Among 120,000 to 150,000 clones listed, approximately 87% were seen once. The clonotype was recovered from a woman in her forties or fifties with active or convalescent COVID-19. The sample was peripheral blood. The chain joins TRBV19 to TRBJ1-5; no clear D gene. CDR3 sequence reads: CASSILREPPQHF. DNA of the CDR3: TGTGCCAGTAGTATTCTTCGGGAACCGCCCCAGCATTTT.